This T cell receptor (beta chain) appears in the sequencing data of a study of sequential checkpoint blockade in melanoma. Study in general: Patients were randomized 1:1 to nivolumab-then-ipilimumab or ipilimumab-then-nivolumab first-line.

Produced via immunoSEQ multiplex PCR; TCRdb's table is partial and in-frame only. This sample has 6,800 or so clones, with approximately 78% found just once. Germline CDR1 and CDR2: SGHDT and YYEEEE. This CDR3 has 15 amino acids. Germline trimming cut 0 bases from V and 4 bases from J; bases unmatched to any gene: 7. Treatment denoted: randomized to nivolumab then ipilimumab (arm A) or the reverse (arm B). None of the patients previously received DNA-damaging chemotherapy. Sorted cells were live CD3+CD8+, lacking CD19 and CD56, from PBMCs. The sequence was obtained from a human donor with melanoma. Sequenced material: CD8+ T cells sorted from blood (inferred from file names), taken from a patient given nivolumab and ipilimumab in sequence. This rearrangement joins TRBV5-6 to TRBJ2-7, with TRBD2 identical over 7 bases. The CDR3 sequence: CASSLELGTTYEQYF. Here the CDR3 DNA reads TGTGCCAGCAGCTTGGAGCTCGGGACTACGTACGAGCAGTACTTC.